A selection of T cell receptor beta chains follows, all from one sample in a study of blood T cell repertoires in COVID-19. Produced via immunoSEQ multiplex PCR; TCRdb's table is partial and in-frame only. Here the sample spans roughly 200,000 clones, roughly 75% being singletons. Material: peripheral blood. All receptors derive from a woman aged 70-85 years with acute or convalescent COVID-19. CDR3s include the opening cysteine and the closing phenylalanine or tryptophan. The order of the fields is V gene, clone size, D gene, J gene, CDR3 protein, CDR3 DNA. The D gene is left open where the match is weak. Clone size is shown for a subset of rows, as once, few, many or a class of expanded clone.

>TRBV7-3|.|TRBD2|TRBJ2-1
CASSLTTSANNEQFF
TGTGCCAGCAGCTTAACTACTAGCGCCAACAATGAGCAGTTCTTC
>TRBV14|.|TRBD2|TRBJ2-1
CASSHSGTTLRNEQFF
TGTGCCAGCAGCCATAGCGGGACTACTTTACGCAATGAGCAGTTCTTC
>TRBV2|.|TRBD2|TRBJ2-7
CASIAGGITYEQYF
TGTGCCAGCATAGCGGGAGGTATCACCTACGAGCAGTACTTC
>TRBV9|.|.|TRBJ2-2
CASSRLPNTGELFF
TGTGCCAGCAGCCGACTACCAAACACCGGGGAGCTGTTTTTT
>TRBV2|.|.|TRBJ2-3
CASSGKDRPTDTQYF
TGTGCCAGCAGTGGTAAGGACAGACCCACAGATACGCAGTATTTT
>TRBV6-5|.|.|TRBJ1-5
CASSYGHDSNQPQHF
TGTGCCAGCAGTTACGGGCATGATAGCAATCAGCCCCAGCATTTT
>TRBV6-5|.|TRBD1|TRBJ1-2
CASSPRDRVYGYTF
TGTGCCAGCAGCCCCCGGGACAGGGTGTATGGCTACACCTTC
>TRBV10-3|.|.|TRBJ2-2
CAIRDRIPTGELFF
TGTGCCATCAGAGACAGGATTCCTACCGGGGAGCTGTTTTTT
>TRBV28|.|.|TRBJ2-1
CASSLQAYNEQFF
TGTGCCAGCAGTTTACAAGCTTACAATGAGCAGTTCTTC
>TRBV6-5|once|.|TRBJ2-2
CASIGPAIGELFF
TGTGCCAGCATCGGCCCAGCGATAGGGGAGCTGTTTTTT
>TRBV19|.|.|TRBJ2-1
CATRGGGVDYNEQFF
TGTGCCACCCGAGGGGGGGGAGTTGACTACAATGAGCAGTTCTTC
>TRBV5-1|few|TRBD2|TRBJ2-2
CASSSSAGGSGELFF
TGCGCCAGCAGCTCGAGCGCGGGAGGGTCCGGGGAGCTGTTTTTT
>TRBV2|.|TRBD1|TRBJ1-1
CASSKTGNEAFF
TGTGCCAGCAGCAAGACAGGGAATGAAGCTTTCTTT
>TRBV27|.|TRBD1|TRBJ2-7
CASSRRPGQGYEQYF
TGTGCCAGCAGCCGAAGACCGGGACAGGGATACGAGCAGTACTTC
>TRBV2|.|TRBD2|TRBJ2-3
CASRSSGDTQYF
TGTGCCAGCAGGTCTAGCGGAGATACGCAGTATTTT
>TRBV5-4|.|TRBD2|TRBJ2-7
CASSSASGSDEQYF
TGTGCCAGCAGCTCCGCTAGCGGGAGCGACGAGCAGTACTTC
>TRBV5-6|.|.|TRBJ2-3
CASSFKDTQYF
TGTGCCAGCAGCTTTAAAGATACGCAGTATTTT
>TRBV7-9|.|.|TRBJ2-2
CASSRVDTGELFF
TGTGCCAGCAGCAGGGTAGACACCGGGGAGCTGTTTTTT
>TRBV13|.|TRBD2|TRBJ2-5
CASSYSGIIQETQYF
TGTGCCAGCAGCTATAGCGGGATAATCCAAGAGACCCAGTACTTC